This note documents a single T cell receptor (beta chain) sequence. These data belong to a study of early T cells in non-severe SARS-CoV-2 infection. Looking at the study overall: Bulk RNA taken from unsorted whole blood was sequenced, leaving chains unpaired.

There are 11 residues in the CDR3. The germline gives CDR1 MGHDK, CDR2 SYGVNS. Deletions cut 4 bases from V and 7 bases from J, with 6 bases between. Individually, cDNA molecules had unique molecular identifiers attached to them. TCRdb passed the 5' RACE reads through MiXCR, listing each CDR3 protein once. The sample carries roughly 110,000 distinct CDR3 sequences, 11% recorded once. This receptor was taken from an adult who was a healthcare worker with PCR-confirmed SARS-CoV-2 infection or an uninfected control (not recorded which). Sequenced input: whole blood. The rearrangement joins TRBV25-1 to TRBJ2-3; D is ambiguous. CDR3 sequence (DNA): TGTGCCAGCAGTGGCGACCATACGCAGTATTTT. Residues: CASSGDHTQYF.